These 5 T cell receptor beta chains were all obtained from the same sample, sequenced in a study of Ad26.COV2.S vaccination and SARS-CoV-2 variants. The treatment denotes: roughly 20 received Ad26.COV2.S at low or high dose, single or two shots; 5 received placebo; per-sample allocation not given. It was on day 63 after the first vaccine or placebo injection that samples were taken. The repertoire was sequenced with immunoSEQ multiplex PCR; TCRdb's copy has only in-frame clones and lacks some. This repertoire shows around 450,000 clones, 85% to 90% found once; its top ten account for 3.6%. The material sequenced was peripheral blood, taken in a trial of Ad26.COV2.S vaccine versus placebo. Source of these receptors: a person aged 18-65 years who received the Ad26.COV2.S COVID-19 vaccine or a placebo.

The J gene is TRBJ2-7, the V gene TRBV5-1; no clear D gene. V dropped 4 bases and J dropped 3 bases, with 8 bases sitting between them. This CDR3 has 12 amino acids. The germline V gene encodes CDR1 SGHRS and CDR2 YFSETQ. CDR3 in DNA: TGCGCCAGCAGCCAAGAAGGCTACGAGCAGTACTTC. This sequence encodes CASSQEGYEQYF.

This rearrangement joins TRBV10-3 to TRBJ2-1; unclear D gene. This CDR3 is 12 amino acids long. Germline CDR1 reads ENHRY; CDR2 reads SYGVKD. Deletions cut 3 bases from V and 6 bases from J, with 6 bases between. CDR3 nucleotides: TGTGCCATCAGTGAACAGCCCAATGAGCAGTTCTTC. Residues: CAISEQPNEQFF.

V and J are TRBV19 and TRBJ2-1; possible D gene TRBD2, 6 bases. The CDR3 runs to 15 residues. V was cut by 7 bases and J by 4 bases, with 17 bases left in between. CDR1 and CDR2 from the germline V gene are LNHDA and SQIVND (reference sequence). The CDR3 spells CASTGTGSIYNEQFF. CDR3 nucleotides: TGTGCCAGTACCGGGACTGGATCGATATACAATGAGCAGTTCTTC.

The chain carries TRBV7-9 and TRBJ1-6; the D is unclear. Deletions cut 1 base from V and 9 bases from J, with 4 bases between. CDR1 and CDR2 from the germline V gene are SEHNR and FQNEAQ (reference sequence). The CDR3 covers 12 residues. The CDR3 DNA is TGTGCCAGCAGCTTAGGTTTTTCACCCCTCCACTTT. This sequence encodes CASSLGFSPLHF.

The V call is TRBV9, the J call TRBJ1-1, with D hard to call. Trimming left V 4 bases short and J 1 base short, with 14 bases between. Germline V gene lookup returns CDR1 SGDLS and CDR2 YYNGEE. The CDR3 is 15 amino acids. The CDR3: CASSLGGGGNTEAFF. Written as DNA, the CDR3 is TGTGCCAGCAGCTTGGGCGGTGGTGGGAACACTGAAGCTTTCTTT.